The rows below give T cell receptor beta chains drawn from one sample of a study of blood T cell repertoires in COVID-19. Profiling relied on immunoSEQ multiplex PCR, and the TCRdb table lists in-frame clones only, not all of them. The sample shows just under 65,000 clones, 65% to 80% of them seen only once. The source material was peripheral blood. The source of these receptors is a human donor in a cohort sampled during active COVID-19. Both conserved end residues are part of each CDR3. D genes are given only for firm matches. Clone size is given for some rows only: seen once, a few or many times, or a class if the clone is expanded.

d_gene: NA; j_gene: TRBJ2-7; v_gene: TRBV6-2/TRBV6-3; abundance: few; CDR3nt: TGTGCCAGCAGTTACTCGCAGACTCGAAGATACGAGCAGTACTTC; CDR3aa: CASSYSQTRRYEQYF
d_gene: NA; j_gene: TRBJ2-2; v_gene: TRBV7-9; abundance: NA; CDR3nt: TGTGCCAGCAGCTTAGCGAGTGGCAGCGCGAACACCGGGGAGCTGTTTTTT; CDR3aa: CASSLASGSANTGELFF
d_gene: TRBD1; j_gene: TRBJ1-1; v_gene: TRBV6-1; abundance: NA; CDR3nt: TGTGCCAGCAGCGACAGGGAGCACACTGAAGCTTTCTTT; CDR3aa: CASSDREHTEAFF
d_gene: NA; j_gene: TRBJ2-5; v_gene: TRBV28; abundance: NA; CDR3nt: TGTGCCAGCAGTCCGTACAGGGAGCAAGAGACCCAGTACTTC; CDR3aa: CASSPYREQETQYF
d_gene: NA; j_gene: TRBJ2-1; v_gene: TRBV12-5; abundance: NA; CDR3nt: TGTGCTAGTGGTTACGAGGGCTCCTACAATGAGCAGTTCTTC; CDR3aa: CASGYEGSYNEQFF
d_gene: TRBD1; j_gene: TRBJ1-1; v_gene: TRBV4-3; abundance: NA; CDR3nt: TGCGCCAGCAGCCAGAGAGGGACAGGGATCACTGAAGCTTTCTTT; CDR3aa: CASSQRGTGITEAFF
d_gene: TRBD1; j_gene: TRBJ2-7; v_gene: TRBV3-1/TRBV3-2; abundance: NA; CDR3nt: TGTGCCAGCAGCCGGGGACAGGGCTCCTACGAGCAGTACTTC; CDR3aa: CASSRGQGSYEQYF
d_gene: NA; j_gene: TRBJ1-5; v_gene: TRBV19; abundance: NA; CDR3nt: TGTGCCAGTAGTATTCGTCAGAATAGCAATCAGCCCCAGCATTTT; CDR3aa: CASSIRQNSNQPQHF
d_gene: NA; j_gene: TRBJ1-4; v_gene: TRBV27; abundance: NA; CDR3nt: TGTGCCAGCAGTTCTTTCCTTAATGAAAAACTGTTTTTT; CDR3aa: CASSSFLNEKLFF
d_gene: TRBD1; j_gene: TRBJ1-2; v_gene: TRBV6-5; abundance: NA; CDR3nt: TGTGCCAGCACTCGGACAGGCCTTAACTATGGCTACACCTTC; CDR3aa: CASTRTGLNYGYTF
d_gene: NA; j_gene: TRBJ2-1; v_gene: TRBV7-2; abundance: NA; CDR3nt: TGTGCCAGCAGCAACGGGAACTCCTACAATGAGCAGTTCTTC; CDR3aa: CASSNGNSYNEQFF
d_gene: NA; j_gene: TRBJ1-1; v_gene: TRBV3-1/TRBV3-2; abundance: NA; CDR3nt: TGTGCCAGCAGCCAAGTTGGAGACACTGAAGCTTTCTTT; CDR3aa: CASSQVGDTEAFF
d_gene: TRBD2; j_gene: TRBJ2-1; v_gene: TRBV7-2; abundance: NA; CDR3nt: TGTGCCAGCAGCTTAGCCAGCCGTCTCCTAGCGGGGGGTGGCAATGAGCAGTTCTTC; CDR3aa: CASSLASRLLAGGGNEQFF
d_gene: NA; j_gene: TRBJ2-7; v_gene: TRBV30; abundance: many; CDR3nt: TGTGCCTGGAGTCCCCCCTTGGTCGGGTCCTACGAGCAGTACTTC; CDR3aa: CAWSPPLVGSYEQYF
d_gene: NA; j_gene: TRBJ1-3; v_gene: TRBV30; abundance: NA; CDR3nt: TGTGCCGGGGGGGGCGTATCCTCTGGAAACACCATATATTTT; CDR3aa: CAGGGVSSGNTIYF
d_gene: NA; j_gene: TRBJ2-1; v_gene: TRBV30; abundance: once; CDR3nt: TGTGCCTGGAAGGAGGCTAGCCAGGTCAATGAGCAGTTCTTC; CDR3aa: CAWKEASQVNEQFF
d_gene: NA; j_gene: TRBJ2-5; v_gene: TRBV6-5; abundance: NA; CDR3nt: TGTGCCAGCAGTTACTCCCCGAGGGAGACCCAGTACTTC; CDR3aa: CASSYSPRETQYF
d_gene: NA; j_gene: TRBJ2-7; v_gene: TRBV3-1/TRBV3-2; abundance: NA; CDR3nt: TGTGCCAGCAGCCAAGATCCGTCCTACGAGCAGTACTTC; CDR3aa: CASSQDPSYEQYF
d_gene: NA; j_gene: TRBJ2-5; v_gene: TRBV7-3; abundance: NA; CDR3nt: TGTGCCAGCAGCTTAAGCGTGCAAGAGACCCAGTACTTC; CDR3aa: CASSLSVQETQYF
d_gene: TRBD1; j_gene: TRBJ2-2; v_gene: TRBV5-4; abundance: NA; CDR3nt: TGTGCCAGCAGCTCGGGGCGGACAGGGGGAACCGGGGAGCTGTTTTTT; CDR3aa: CASSSGRTGGTGELFF
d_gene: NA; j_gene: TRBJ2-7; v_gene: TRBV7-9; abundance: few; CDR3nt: TGTGCCAGCAGCTTAGCAGGGGGTGGCTACGAGCAGTACTTC; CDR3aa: CASSLAGGGYEQYF
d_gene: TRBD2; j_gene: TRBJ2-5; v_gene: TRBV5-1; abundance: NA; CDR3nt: TGCGCCAGCAGCTTGGTGGGACTAGCACGCCAAGAGACCCAGTACTTC; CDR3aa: CASSLVGLARQETQYF
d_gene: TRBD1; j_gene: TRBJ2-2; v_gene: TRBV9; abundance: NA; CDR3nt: TGTGCCAGCAGCCGGGGACAGGGTTCAACCGGGGAGCTGTTTTTT; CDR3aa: CASSRGQGSTGELFF
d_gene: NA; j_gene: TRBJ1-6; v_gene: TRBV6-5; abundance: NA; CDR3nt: TGTGCCAGCAGCCCGGGGGGGCACTCACCCCTCCACTTT; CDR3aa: CASSPGGHSPLHF
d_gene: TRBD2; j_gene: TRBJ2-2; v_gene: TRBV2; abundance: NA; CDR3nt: TGTGCCAGCAGTGAGGAGCGGGGGTGGGCCGGGGAGCTGTTTTTT; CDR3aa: CASSEERGWAGELFF
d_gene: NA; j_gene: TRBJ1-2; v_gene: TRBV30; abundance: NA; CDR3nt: TGTGCCTGGACTCCGGGCCTTCCCCCGGGGGGCTACACCTTC; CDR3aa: CAWTPGLPPGGYTF
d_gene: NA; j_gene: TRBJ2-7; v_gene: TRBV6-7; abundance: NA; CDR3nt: TGTGCCAGCAGTTACTTAGTGCCTACTCACTACGAGCAGTACTTC; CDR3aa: CASSYLVPTHYEQYF
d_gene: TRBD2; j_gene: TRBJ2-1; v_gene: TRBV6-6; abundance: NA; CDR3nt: TGTGCCAGCAGTCACCGGACTAGCGGGGCGCAGTCCTACAATGAGCAGTTCTTC; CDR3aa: CASSHRTSGAQSYNEQFF
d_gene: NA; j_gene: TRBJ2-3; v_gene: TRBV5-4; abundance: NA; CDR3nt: TGTGCCAGCAGCTTTAAGCACAGGGGCACAGATACGCAGTATTTT; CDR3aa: CASSFKHRGTDTQYF
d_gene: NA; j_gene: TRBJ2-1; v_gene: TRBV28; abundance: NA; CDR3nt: TGTGCCAGCAACCGGGGGACTCTCGGGTACAATGAGCAGTTCTTC; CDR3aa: CASNRGTLGYNEQFF
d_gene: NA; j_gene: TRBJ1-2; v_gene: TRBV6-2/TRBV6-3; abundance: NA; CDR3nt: TGTGCCAGCAGCCAAGGACAGCCTGCCTATGGCTACACCTTC; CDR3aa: CASSQGQPAYGYTF
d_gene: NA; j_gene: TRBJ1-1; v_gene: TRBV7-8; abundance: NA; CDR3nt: TGTGCCAGCAGCCTATCAGGGGCCTTGAACACTGAAGCTTTCTTT; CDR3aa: CASSLSGALNTEAFF
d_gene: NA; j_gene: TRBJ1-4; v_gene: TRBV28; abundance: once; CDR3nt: TGTGCCAGCAGTTCGAGACTCCCACCGAATGAAAAACTGTTTTTT; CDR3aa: CASSSRLPPNEKLFF
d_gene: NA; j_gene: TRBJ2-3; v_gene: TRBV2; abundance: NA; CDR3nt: TGTGCCAGCAGTGAACTAGCAGATACGCAGTATTTT; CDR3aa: CASSELADTQYF
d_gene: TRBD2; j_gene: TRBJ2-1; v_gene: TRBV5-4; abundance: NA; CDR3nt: TGTGCCAGCAGCGAAAAGCGGGGGGCAGTTAATGAGCAGTTCTTC; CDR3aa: CASSEKRGAVNEQFF
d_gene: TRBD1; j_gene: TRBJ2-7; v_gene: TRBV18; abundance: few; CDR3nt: TGTGCCAGCTCCCGGGACAGGCTTGGCGAGCAGTACTTC; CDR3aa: CASSRDRLGEQYF
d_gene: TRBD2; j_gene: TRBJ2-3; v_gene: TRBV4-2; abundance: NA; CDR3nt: TGTGCCAGCAGCCAAGATGGAAGCGGGGGAGGGGGGGATACGCAGTATTTT; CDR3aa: CASSQDGSGGGGDTQYF
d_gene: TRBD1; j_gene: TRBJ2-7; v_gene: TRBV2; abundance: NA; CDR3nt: TGTGCCAGCAGGGTAGACAGGGGTAACTACGAGCAGTACTTC; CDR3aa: CASRVDRGNYEQYF
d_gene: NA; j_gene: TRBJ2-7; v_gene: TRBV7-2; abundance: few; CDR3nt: TGTGCCAGCAGCTTAGACCTCAGGAACTCCTACGAGCAGTACTTC; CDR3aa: CASSLDLRNSYEQYF
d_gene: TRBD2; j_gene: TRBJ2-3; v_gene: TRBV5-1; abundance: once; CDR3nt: TGCGCCAGCAGCTTGGGGGGGACTAGCACAAATACGCAGTATTTT; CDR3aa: CASSLGGTSTNTQYF